This entry lists 22 T cell receptor beta chains sequenced from one sample in a study of identical twins. Each CDR3 protein gets one entry after TCRdb re-called the 5' RACE reads with MiXCR. Among 250,000 to 350,000 distinct CDR3 sequences listed, around 8.8% were seen once. A further study also used this sample, focusing on yellow fever vaccine responses in identical twins.

The sequencing input was memory (CD45RO+) T cells sorted from blood. These receptors were collected from a young woman in good health.

This clonotype has ten or more counts. The chain employs TRBV6-1 and TRBJ2-1; tentatively, D is TRBD2 (7 bases). CDR3 length: 16 amino acids. V was clipped by 2 bases and J by 4 bases, with 15 bases between them. Germline CDR1 reads MNHNS; CDR2 reads SASEGT. CDR3 bases: TGTGCCAGCAGTGAACGCGAGGCGGGGGCTTACAATGAGCAGTTCTTC. Translated: CASSEREAGAYNEQFF.

The table lists this clonotype with a few counts. The rearrangement links TRBV4-1 to TRBJ1-1; 10 nucleotides match TRBD1. The CDR3 totals 16 residues. V lost 3 bases and J lost 1; bases outside the gene matches: 5. The germline V gene encodes CDR1 MGHRA and CDR2 YSYEKL. CDR3 nucleotides: TGCGCCAGCAGCCACCGGGACAGGGGTTCGAACACTGAAGCTTTCTTT. Residues: CASSHRDRGSNTEAFF.

This clonotype came up a few times. The V call is TRBV6-2 or TRBV6-3, the J call TRBJ2-3; tentative D call: TRBD1 (5 bases). V was cut by 5 bases and J by 4 bases, with 10 bases left in between. There are 13 residues in the CDR3. CDR1 and CDR2 from the germline V gene are MNHEY and SVGEGT. CDR3 residues: CASSSREPDTQYF. CDR3 DNA: TGTGCCAGCAGTAGCAGGGAACCAGATACGCAGTATTTT.

The sample holds many counts of this clonotype. This sequence joins TRBV10-3 and TRBJ2-7; the D call may be TRBD1 or TRBD2 (6 bases each). The CDR3 contains 12 residues. V lost 5 bases, J lost 4 bases, and 9 bases lay in between. Germline values: CDR1 ENHRY, CDR2 SYGVKD. The DNA of the CDR3 is TGTGCCATCAGTTCGGGGGCATACGAGCAGTACGTC. This codes for CAISSGAYEQYV.

This chain links TRBV18 with TRBJ2-5; the match to TRBD1 covers 7 bases. The CDR3 loop spans 14 amino acids. Germline V gene lookup returns CDR1 KGHSH and CDR2 LQKENI. Trimming at V came to 3 bases and at J to 7 bases, leaving 8 bases not matched to a gene. The CDR3 DNA reads TGTGCCAGCTCACCCACGGGACAGTCCGCGACCCAGTACTTC. This encodes CASSPTGQSATQYF.

This chain connects TRBV20-1 to TRBJ2-7; TRBD1 or TRBD2 may be the D gene (5 bases each). The CDR3 covers 15 residues. V was pared by 6 bases and J by 0 bases, with 18 bases between. Per the germline V gene, CDR1 is DFQATT and CDR2 is SNEGSKA (reference sequence). The CDR3 reads CSALPGTQSSYEQYV. In nucleotides, the CDR3 is TGCAGTGCCCTCCCAGGGACGCAGAGCTCCTACGAGCAGTACGTC.

V gene TRBV5-1 combines with J gene TRBJ1-2; the D gene is possibly TRBD1 (6 bases). V was cut by 4 bases and J by 6 bases, with 13 bases left in between. The CDR3 extends over 13 amino acids. The germline V gene encodes CDR1 SGHRS and CDR2 YFSETQ. The chain's CDR3 is CASSPPSGDGYTF. CDR3 sequence (DNA): TGCGCCAGCAGCCCCCCTTCAGGGGATGGCTACACCTTC. Based on the CDR3 plus reference TRBV5-1 and TRBJ1-2, the full variable domain is KAGVTQTPRYLIKTRGQQVTLSCSPISGHRSVSWYQQTPGQGLQFLFEYFSETQRNKGNFPGRFSGRQFSNSRSEMNVSTLELGDSALYLCASSPPSGDGYTFGSGTRLTVV.

This clonotype came up many times. The gene calls are TRBV5-1 and TRBJ2-7, with D possibly matching TRBD1 (5 bases). Germline V gene lookup returns CDR1 SGHRS and CDR2 YFSETQ. The CDR3 is 14 amino acids. Trimming removed 4 bases at V and 3 bases at J, with 14 bases between. The chain's CDR3 is CASSDSAAGYEQYF. The CDR3, as DNA: TGCGCCAGCAGCGACAGTGCTGCTGGCTACGAGCAGTACTTC.

There are many counts of this clonotype. The V gene is TRBV5-1, the J gene TRBJ1-5, with 7 positions matching TRBD1. This CDR3 comprises 14 residues. J lost 3 bases, V lost 3 bases, and 3 bases had no gene match. Looked up from germline, CDR1 is SGHRS and CDR2 is YFSETQ. CDR3 sequence reads: CASSWGTDNQPQHF. CDR3 bases: TGCGCCAGCAGCTGGGGGACAGACAATCAGCCCCAGCATTTT.

The V gene is TRBV6-1, the J gene TRBJ2-4; maybe TRBD1 (6 bases). Trimming cost V 6 bases and J 0 bases, with 15 bases left between them. CDR3 size: 16 residues. The germline V gene encodes CDR1 MNHNS and CDR2 SASEGT. As DNA, the CDR3 is TGTGCCAGCAGAAACCGGGACACATTAGCCAAAAACATTCAGTACTTC. Translated, it gives CASRNRDTLAKNIQYF.

This clonotype was found many times. The J gene is TRBJ2-7, the V gene TRBV20-1, with D perhaps TRBD1 (6 bases). Germline V gene sequence: CDR1 DFQATT, CDR2 SNEGSKA (reference sequence). This CDR3 is built from 13 residues. V lost 8 bases and J 0 bases, leaving 14 bases between the germline ends. CDR3 loop: CSTDSPSSYEQYV. CDR3 coding DNA: TGCAGTACGGACAGCCCGAGCTCCTACGAGCAGTACGTC.

This sequence joins TRBV7-8 and TRBJ1-1; unclear D gene. The CDR3 consists of 14 residues. The V end was cut by 1 base, the J end by 0 bases, with 6 bases between. CDR1 and CDR2 (germline): SGHVS, FQNEAQ. CDR3 loop: CASSLVVLNTEAFF. For the CDR3, the DNA is TGTGCCAGCAGCTTAGTAGTATTGAACACTGAAGCTTTCTTT.

The table lists this clonotype with many counts. The chain joins TRBV10-3 to TRBJ2-1; no reliable D call. Per germline, CDR1 ENHRY and CDR2 SYGVKD. The V and J ends lost 6 bases and 8 bases respectively, with 11 bases between them. The CDR3 is made up of 12 amino acids. The DNA of the CDR3 is TGTGCCATCAGGCAGGATATGGATGAGCAGTTCTTC. Translation gives CAIRQDMDEQFF.

The J gene is TRBJ2-2, the V gene TRBV9; unclear D gene. Germline CDR1 SGDLS, CDR2 YYNGEE. Trimming took off 4 bases at V and 4 bases at J, with 8 bases between the two ends. The CDR3 runs 13 residues. CDR3 bases: TGTGCCAGCAGCCCGCGGATCACCGGGGAGCTGTTTTTT. It is translated as CASSPRITGELFF.

The chain is built from TRBV4-2 and TRBJ2-5, with a possible D match to TRBD2 (6 bases). The length of the CDR3 is 18 residues. V lost 1 base and J lost 5, with 23 bases in between. CDR1 is LGHNA, CDR2 YNFKEQ, per germline. CDR3 in amino acids: CASSQANLWPSVQETQYF. As DNA, the CDR3 is TGTGCCAGCAGCCAAGCCAACTTATGGCCTAGCGTACAGGAGACCCAGTACTTC.

This clonotype was observed many times. The rearrangement joins TRBV12-3 or TRBV12-4 to TRBJ2-2; the D gene is possibly TRBD2 (6 bases). CDR3 length: 15 residues. With 2 bases removed from V and 3 bases from J, the gap between germline ends came to 10 bases. The CDR3 DNA sequence: TGTGCCAGCAGTTTACGGGAGAAAGACACCGGGGAGCTGTTTTTT. This sequence encodes CASSLREKDTGELFF.

This clonotype showed up just a few times. The chain combines TRBV6-5 with TRBJ2-1; TRBD1 matches 8 bases. The CDR3 spans 14 residues. J was trimmed by 14 bases and V by 2 bases; bases with no gene match: 11. Germline V gene lookup returns CDR1 MNHEY and CDR2 SVGAGI. CDR3 sequence: CASSYKRNRGVEFF. DNA of the CDR3: TGTGCCAGCAGTTACAAAAGAAACAGGGGGGTAGAGTTCTTC.

The CDR3 region is CASSQRPAGVTGELFF. The CDR3 region has the DNA TGTGCCAGCAGCCAGAGACCGGCTGGGGTCACCGGGGAGCTGTTTTTT. The rearrangement uses TRBV6-2 or TRBV6-3 and TRBJ2-2; D gene ambiguous. From germline, CDR1 is MNHEY and CDR2 SVGEGT. V was cut by 6 bases and J by 4 bases, with 18 bases left in between. The length of the CDR3 is 16 residues.

A word on this clonotype: This may be a read error, as it is one base from a much larger clone. This sequence joins TRBV7-3 and TRBJ2-1; the match to TRBD2 covers 11 bases. Germline V gene data show CDR1 as SGHTA and CDR2 as FQGTGA. The CDR3 is made up of 15 amino acids. The DNA for the CDR3 is TGTGCCAGCAGCTTTATAGCGGGAGGGTACAATGAGCTGTTCTTC. This translates into CASSFIAGGYNELFF. The variable domain in full, with the rest retrieved from reference TRBV7-3 and TRBJ2-1, is GAGVSQTPSNKVTEKGKYVELRCDPISGHTALYWYRQSLGQGPEFLIYFQGTGAADDSGLPNDRFFAVRPEGSVSTLKIQRTERGDSAVYLCASSFIAGGYNELFFGPGTRLTVL.

This clonotype has a handful of counts. The rearrangement uses TRBV9 and TRBJ1-5, with a possible D match to TRBD1 (6 bases). The V and J ends lost 0 bases and 3 bases respectively, with 16 bases between them. The CDR3 runs to 17 residues. Looked up from germline, CDR1 is SGDLS and CDR2 is YYNGEE. CDR3 sequence (DNA): TGTGCCAGCAGCGTAGGTGATCCAGGGGTCTCCAATCAGCCCCAGCATTTT. The encoded protein is CASSVGDPGVSNQPQHF.

V usage is TRBV20-1 and J usage is TRBJ2-7; TRBD2 agrees at 16 bases. The CDR3 is made up of 17 amino acids. The V and J ends lost 4 bases and 4 bases, in that order; junction bases with no gene match: 10. Germline V gene lookup returns CDR1 DFQATT and CDR2 SNEGSKA (reference sequence). The CDR3 region has the DNA TGCAGTGCTACCGGGACTAGCGGGAGGGCCTCTGTGTACGAGCAGTACTTC. The encoded protein is CSATGTSGRASVYEQYF.

In this sample, this clonotype turned up a few times. The V call is TRBV5-8, the J call TRBJ2-3, with D possibly called TRBD1 or TRBD2 (5 bases each). The length of the CDR3 is 16 residues. The V end was cut by 0 bases, the J end by 15 bases, with 26 bases between. CDR1 SGHTS and CDR2 YDEGEE come from the germline V gene. CDR3 sequence reads: CASSLVRGTVDARLYF. Written as DNA, the CDR3 is TGTGCCAGCAGCTTGGTTAGAGGGACCGTGGACGCACGGTTATATTTT.